The clone carrying this T cell receptor (beta chain) was recorded only once. What it binds is not known. The sample is drawn from a study of T cell responses to AZD1222 COVID-19 vaccine. Study results and limitations: Every sample of the repertoires postdated the peak T cell response. Increases in Spike-specific TCR breadth and depth were seen after two AZD1222 doses.

Produced via immunoSEQ multiplex PCR; TCRdb's table is partial and in-frame only. The sample shows around 160,000 clones, 80% to 90% of them seen only once. The sequence derives from an adult in good health. The sequencing here drew on peripheral blood, taken on day 0 of AZD1222 vaccination.

Here the CDR3 DNA reads TGTGCCAGCAGCTTGGGACCGAACTCTGGAAACACCATATATTTT. Its translation is CASSLGPNSGNTIYF. V usage is TRBV5-5 and J usage is TRBJ1-3; D remains ambiguous. The V gene's germline CDR1 is SGHKS and CDR2 YYEKEE (reference sequence). This CDR3 comprises 15 residues. The ends were cut back, 0 bases at V and 0 bases at J, with 7 bases in the middle.